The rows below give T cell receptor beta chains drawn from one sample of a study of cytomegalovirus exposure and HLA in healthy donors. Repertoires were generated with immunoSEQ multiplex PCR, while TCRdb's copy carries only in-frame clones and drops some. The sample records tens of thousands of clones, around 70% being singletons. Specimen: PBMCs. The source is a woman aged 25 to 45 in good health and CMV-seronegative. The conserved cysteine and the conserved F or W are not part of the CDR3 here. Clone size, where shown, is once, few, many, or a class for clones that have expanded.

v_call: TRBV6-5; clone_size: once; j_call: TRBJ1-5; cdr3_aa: ASSYFGGQPQH
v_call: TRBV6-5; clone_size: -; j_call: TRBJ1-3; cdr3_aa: ASSYWTGSGNTIY
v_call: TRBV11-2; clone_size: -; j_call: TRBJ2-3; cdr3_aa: ASSLDRGQGRDTQY
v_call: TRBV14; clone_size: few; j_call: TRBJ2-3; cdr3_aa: ASSQVPKTGAHREDTQY
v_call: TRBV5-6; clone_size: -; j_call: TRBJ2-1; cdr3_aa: ASSSDRVMSYNEQF
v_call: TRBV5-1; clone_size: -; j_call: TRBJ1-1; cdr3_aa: ASSQSGTGGLTEAF
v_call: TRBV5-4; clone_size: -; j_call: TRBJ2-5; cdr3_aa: ASSFEGRETQY
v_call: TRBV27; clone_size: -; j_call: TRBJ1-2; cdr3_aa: ASSSSDRGMYGYT
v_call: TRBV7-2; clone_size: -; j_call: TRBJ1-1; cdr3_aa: ASSLDGGRTAF
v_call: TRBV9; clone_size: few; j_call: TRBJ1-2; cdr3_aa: ASSVAESGLRGGYT
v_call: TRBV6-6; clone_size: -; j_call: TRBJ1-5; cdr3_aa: ASSFRGADQPQH
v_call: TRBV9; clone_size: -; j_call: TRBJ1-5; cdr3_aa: ASSAPEDRENSNQPQH
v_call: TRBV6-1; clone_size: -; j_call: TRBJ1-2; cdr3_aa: ASSEDRTGSGPYGYT
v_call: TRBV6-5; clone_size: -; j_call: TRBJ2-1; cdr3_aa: ASSYQARANNEQF
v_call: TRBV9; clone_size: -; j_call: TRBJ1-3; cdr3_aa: ASSVRLRNTIY
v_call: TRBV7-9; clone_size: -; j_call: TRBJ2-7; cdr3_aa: ASSRVLQGYEQY
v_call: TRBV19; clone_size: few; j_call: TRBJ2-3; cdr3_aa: ASRLAGDTDTQY
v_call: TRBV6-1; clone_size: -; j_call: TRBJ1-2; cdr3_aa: ASSEPAGNSGYT
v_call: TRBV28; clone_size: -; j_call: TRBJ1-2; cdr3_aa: ASSLVGGHT
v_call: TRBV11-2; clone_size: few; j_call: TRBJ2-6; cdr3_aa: ASSSQAGQGIGGANVLT
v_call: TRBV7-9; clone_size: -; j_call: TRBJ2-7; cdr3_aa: ASSLTYEQY
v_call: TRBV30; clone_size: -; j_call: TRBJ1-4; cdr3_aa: AWSTGTVNNEKLF
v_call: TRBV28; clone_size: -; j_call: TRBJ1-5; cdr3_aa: ASGGHISNQPQH
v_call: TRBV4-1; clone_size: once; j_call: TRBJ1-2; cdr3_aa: ASSQQITSPGYT
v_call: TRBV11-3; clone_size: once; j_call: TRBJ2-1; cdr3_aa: ASSPGLANNEQF
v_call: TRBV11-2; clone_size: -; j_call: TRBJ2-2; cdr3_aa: ASSLKIGITGELF
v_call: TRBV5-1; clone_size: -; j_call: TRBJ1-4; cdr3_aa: ASSFDGDNEKLF
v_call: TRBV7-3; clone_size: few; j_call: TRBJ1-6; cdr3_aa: ASSLADSPLH
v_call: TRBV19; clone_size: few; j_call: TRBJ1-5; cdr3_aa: ASSPTGSNQPQH
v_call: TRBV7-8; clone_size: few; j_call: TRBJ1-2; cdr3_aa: ASSLQGAFGYT
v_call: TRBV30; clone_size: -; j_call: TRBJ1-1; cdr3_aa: AWETGLSTEAF
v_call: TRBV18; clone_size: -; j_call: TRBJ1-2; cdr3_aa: ASSPRGRNYGYT
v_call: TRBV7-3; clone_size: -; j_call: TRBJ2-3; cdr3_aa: ASSLTGTGPSDTQY
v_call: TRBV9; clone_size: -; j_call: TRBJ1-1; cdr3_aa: ASSVGSQGNTEAF
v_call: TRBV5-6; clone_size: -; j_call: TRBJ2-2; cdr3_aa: ASSLEVSDTGELF
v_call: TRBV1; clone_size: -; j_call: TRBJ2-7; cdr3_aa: TSSQDCTGSYEQY
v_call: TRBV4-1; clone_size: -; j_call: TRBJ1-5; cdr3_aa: ASSQDPGQTSNQPQH
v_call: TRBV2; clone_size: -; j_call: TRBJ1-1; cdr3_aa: ASLPGQGRDF
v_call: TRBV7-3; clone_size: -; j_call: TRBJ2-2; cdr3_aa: ASSPGLAGGINTGELF
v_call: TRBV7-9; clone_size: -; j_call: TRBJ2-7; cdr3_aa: ASSPRTGSSYEQY
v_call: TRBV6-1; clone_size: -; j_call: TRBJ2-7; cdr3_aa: ASSVGGPYLSEQY
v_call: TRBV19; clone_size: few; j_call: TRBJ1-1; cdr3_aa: ASRDRGHGKAEAF
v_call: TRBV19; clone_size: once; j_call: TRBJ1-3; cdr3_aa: ASTPGREIGNTIY